The 21 T cell receptor beta chains below come from one sample, sequenced in a study of blood T cell repertoires in COVID-19. Libraries were prepared by immunoSEQ multiplex PCR; TCRdb keeps only in-frame clonotypes and omits some of them. The sample has more than 75,000 clones, over 80% seen once. Material for sequencing was peripheral blood. These TCRs come from an elderly woman with active or convalescent COVID-19.

This clone occurred once. The chain is built from TRBV4-3 and TRBJ2-7; 8 bases are a match to TRBD1. J was trimmed by 0 bases and V by 4 bases; bases with no gene match: 8. The CDR3 extends over 16 amino acids. Looked up from germline, CDR1 is LGHNA and CDR2 is YSLEER. The DNA of the CDR3 is TGCGCCAGCAGCCCGGGCGGGACAGGCGCCTCCTACGAGCAGTACTTC. It encodes CASSPGGTGASYEQYF.

This clone was counted only a few times. The chain combines TRBV7-9 with TRBJ2-1; D is possibly TRBD1 (5 bases). Germline CDR1 SEHNR, CDR2 FQNEAQ (reference sequence). The CDR3 consists of 15 residues. Trimming took off 3 bases at V and 4 bases at J, with 13 bases between the two ends. This CDR3 reads CASSLDTLHYNEQFF. CDR3 bases: TGTGCCAGCAGCTTGGACACCCTTCATTACAATGAGCAGTTCTTC.

This clone came up a few times. The CDR3 sequence: CASSYSRRGEQYF. The CDR3 nucleotides are TGTGCCAGCAGTTACTCGAGACGAGGCGAGCAGTACTTC. J is TRBJ2-7 and V is TRBV6-2 or TRBV6-3, with D unclear. V gave up 0 bases and J gave up 6 bases, with 9 bases separating them. The germline V gene encodes CDR1 MNHEY and CDR2 SVGEGT. There are 13 residues in the CDR3.

The DNA of the CDR3 is TGTGCCAGCAGCTTATTACCAGACTCCTACGAGCAGTACTTC. Encoded protein: CASSLLPDSYEQYF. The chain has TRBV7-2 and TRBJ2-7; D call uncertain. The CDR3 contains 14 residues. CDR1 SGHTA and CDR2 FQGNSA come from the germline V gene. Trimming stripped 2 bases from V and 0 bases from J, with 8 bases between.

The chain links TRBV9 to TRBJ2-3; D is ambiguous. V was clipped by 2 bases and J by 1 base, with 8 bases between them. From germline, CDR1 is SGDLS and CDR2 YYNGEE. The CDR3 has 14 amino acids. This chain's CDR3 is CASSVSFGTDTQYF. DNA for the CDR3: TGTGCCAGCAGCGTCTCCTTCGGCACAGATACGCAGTATTTT.

This clone was picked up a small number of times. The chain joins TRBV29-1 to TRBJ1-3; a possible D gene is TRBD1 (5 bases). CDR3 length: 18 amino acids. The V end lost 0 bases, the J end lost 0 bases, and 18 bases lay between the germline ends. In germline, CDR1 is SQVTM, CDR2 ANQGSEA. In nucleotides, the CDR3 is TGCAGCGTTGAAGATGGTAGGTCAGGGCAAAGCTCTGGAAACACCATATATTTT. This encodes CSVEDGRSGQSSGNTIYF.

The chain employs TRBV4-1 and TRBJ1-2, with a tentative D call TRBD1 (6 bases). Germline V gives CDR1 MGHRA, CDR2 YSYEKL. This CDR3 is built from 14 residues. Trimming cost V 1 base and J 8 bases, with 14 bases left between them. CDR3 loop: CASSQVQGGDGYTF. The CDR3 DNA reads as TGCGCCAGCAGCCAAGTTCAAGGGGGAGACGGCTACACCTTC.

The chain carries TRBV30 and TRBJ1-2; tentative D call: TRBD1 (6 bases). CDR3 size: 13 residues. Deletions cut 5 bases from V and 7 bases from J, with 17 bases between. Germline-derived CDR1 and CDR2 are GTSNPN and SVGIG (reference sequence). The CDR3 nucleotides read TGTGCCTGGGGGGGGCCAGGGGCCGGTGGCTACACCTTC. Translation gives CAWGGPGAGGYTF.

This clone has just a few counts. This rearrangement joins TRBV5-1 to TRBJ1-2; D remains ambiguous. This CDR3 is 16 amino acids long. CDR1 and CDR2 (germline): SGHRS, YFSETQ. V lost 6 bases to trimming and J lost 1 base, with 19 bases between them. As DNA, the CDR3 is TGCGCCAGCAAAACCGAGGGAGGGCTGTTTAACTATGGCTACACCTTC. This sequence encodes CASKTEGGLFNYGYTF. Using reference TRBV5-1 and TRBJ1-2 for the parts outside the CDR3, the full variable domain is KAGVTQTPRYLIKTRGQQVTLSCSPISGHRSVSWYQQTPGQGLQFLFEYFSETQRNKGNFPGRFSGRQFSNSRSEMNVSTLELGDSALYLCASKTEGGLFNYGYTFGSGTRLTVV.

This chain links TRBV6-2 or TRBV6-3 with TRBJ1-5; a possible D gene is TRBD1 (5 bases). The CDR3 is 14 amino acids. Germline CDR1 MNHEY, CDR2 SVGEGT. V lost 5 bases to trimming and J lost 4 bases, with 12 bases between them. CDR3 DNA: TGTGCCAGCAGTCCCCAGGGAGGTAATCAGCCCCAGCATTTT. This codes for CASSPQGGNQPQHF.

The chain links TRBV28 to TRBJ2-1; 12 bases agree with TRBD2. The CDR3 extends over 16 amino acids. The V and J ends lost 5 bases and 2 bases, in that order; junction bases with no gene match: 4. CDR1 is MDHEN and CDR2 is SYDVKM in the germline V gene. In nucleotides, the CDR3 is TGTGCCAGCAGTGCACTAGCGGGAGGCACCTACAATGAGCAGTTCTTC. Its protein product is CASSALAGGTYNEQFF.

The gene calls are TRBV20-1 and TRBJ2-2; D possibly corresponds to TRBD1 (6 bases). With 3 bases removed from V and 1 base from J, the gap between germline ends came to 9 bases. CDR3 length: 14 residues. The V gene's germline CDR1 is DFQATT and CDR2 SNEGSKA (reference sequence). The CDR3 DNA is TGCAGTGCTAGTCGCAGGGGGAACACCGGGGAGCTGTTTTTT. It encodes CSASRRGNTGELFF.

This clone was picked up a small number of times. V and J are TRBV5-1 and TRBJ1-1; D is perhaps TRBD1 (6 bases). This CDR3 is built from 13 residues. V lost 4 bases and J lost 8, with 15 bases in between. CDR1 and CDR2 (germline): SGHRS, YFSETQ. CDR3 protein: CASSPSAGTEAFF. The CDR3 region has the DNA TGCGCCAGCAGCCCCTCTGCCGGGACAGAAGCTTTCTTT. The entire variable domain, with the rest obtained from reference TRBV5-1 and TRBJ1-1, is as follows: KAGVTQTPRYLIKTRGQQVTLSCSPISGHRSVSWYQQTPGQGLQFLFEYFSETQRNKGNFPGRFSGRQFSNSRSEMNVSTLELGDSALYLCASSPSAGTEAFFGQGTRLTVV.

The chain combines TRBV7-2 with TRBJ2-3, with a tentative D call TRBD2 (5 bases). This CDR3 spans 15 amino acids. Between the trimmed V and J ends, which lost 9 bases and 5 bases, there was a span of 21 bases. Germline V gene lookup returns CDR1 SGHTA and CDR2 FQGNSA. CDR3 residues: CASGEPWVGRDTQYF. In DNA, the CDR3 is TGTGCCAGTGGGGAGCCCTGGGTGGGTAGAGATACGCAGTATTTT.

In its sample, this clone was seen a few times. The genes are TRBV7-2 and TRBJ2-7, with a possible D match to TRBD1 (5 bases). Per the germline V gene, CDR1 is SGHTA and CDR2 is FQGNSA. V was trimmed by 1 base and J by 3 bases, leaving 13 bases between them. This CDR3 is built from 15 residues. CDR3 region: CASSLGPTENYEQYF. CDR3 nucleotide sequence: TGTGCCAGCAGCTTAGGACCGACAGAAAACTACGAGCAGTACTTC. Looking up the rest from reference TRBV7-2 and TRBJ2-7 gives the full variable domain: GAGVSQSPSNKVTEKGKDVELRCDPISGHTALYWYRQSLGQGLEFLIYFQGNSAPDKSGLPSDRFSAERTGGSVSTLTIQRTQQEDSAVYLCASSLGPTENYEQYFGPGTRLTVT.

DNA of the CDR3: TGTGCCAGCAGCCATCGGACAGGGGATGAAAAACTGTTTTTT. Amino acids: CASSHRTGDEKLFF. J is TRBJ1-4 and V is TRBV3-1 (or the pseudogene TRBV3-2); 9 positions agree with TRBD1. V lost 3 bases and J lost 6; bases outside the gene matches: 2. Per germline, CDR1 LGHDT and CDR2 YNNKEL (reference sequence). This CDR3 is built from 14 residues.

The V call is TRBV3-1 (or the pseudogene TRBV3-2), the J call TRBJ1-1; D gene unclear. Germline loops: CDR1 LGHDT, CDR2 YNNKEL (reference sequence). The CDR3 is 15 residues long. The germline V and J ends were trimmed by 2 bases and 2 bases, with 12 bases remaining between them. The CDR3 nucleotides are TGTGCCAGCAGCCAATCGGGGTTATATAACACTGAAGCTTTCTTT. Its protein product is CASSQSGLYNTEAFF.

This rearrangement joins TRBV5-1 to TRBJ1-1; the D is unclear. With 4 bases removed from V and 2 bases from J, the gap between germline ends came to 15 bases. The germline CDR1 and CDR2 sequences are SGHRS and YFSETQ. The CDR3 has 15 residues. CDR3 bases: TGCGCCAGCAGCCCCCAGACTCGGGGAAACACTGAAGCTTTCTTT. Translating it yields CASSPQTRGNTEAFF.

Only one count was recorded for this clone. V usage is TRBV5-5 and J usage is TRBJ1-2, with TRBD1 as a possible D gene (5 bases). CDR1 and CDR2 (germline): SGHKS, YYEKEE (reference sequence). V lost 3 bases to trimming and J lost 3 bases, with 9 bases between them. The CDR3 loop spans 13 amino acids. CDR3 sequence reads: CASSSQGDYGYTF. CDR3 nucleotide sequence: TGTGCCAGCAGCTCTCAAGGGGACTATGGCTACACCTTC.

This clone appeared once. The chain joins TRBV10-3 to TRBJ2-3; 7 nucleotides line up with TRBD2. Germline assignment: CDR1 ENHRY and CDR2 SYGVKD. The CDR3 has 15 residues. V lost 3 bases to trimming and J lost 6 bases; unmatched junction nucleotides: 9. CDR3 nucleotide sequence: TGTGCCATCAGTGACCCTAGCGGTAAGGGGGATACGCAGTATTTT. Amino acid sequence: CAISDPSGKGDTQYF.

This clone was counted between two and nine times. This chain uses TRBV5-1 with TRBJ2-5; tentatively, D is TRBD1 (6 bases). V was trimmed by 4 bases and J by 1 base, leaving 11 bases between them. The V gene's germline CDR1 is SGHRS and CDR2 YFSETQ. The CDR3 spans 14 residues. CDR3 sequence: CASSPTGPQETQYF. For the CDR3, the DNA is TGCGCCAGCAGCCCTACAGGGCCCCAAGAGACCCAGTACTTC.